A single sample gave rise to the 15 T cell receptor beta chains below, sequenced in a study of neurological immune-mediated disorders. TCRdb ran MiXCR on the 5' RACE reads and lists one entry per CDR3 protein. The table includes 50,000 to 55,000 distinct CDR3 sequences, about 3.7% detected once. The sequenced material came from PBMCs. All receptors derive from a man aged 55 to 69 with multiple sclerosis.

This clonotype was detected only a few times. V is TRBV29-1 and J is TRBJ1-1; the match to TRBD1 covers 8 bases. Germline V gene sequence: CDR1 SQVTM, CDR2 ANQGSEA. CDR3 length equals 14 residues. V gave up 2 bases and J gave up 11 bases; unmatched junction bases: 13. This CDR3 is CSVEKLGQGRRAFF. The CDR3 DNA is TGCAGCGTTGAAAAGCTCGGACAGGGCCGGCGGGCTTTCTTT.

This clonotype was observed at least ten times. CDR3: CSAREIYGYTF. CDR3 bases: TGCAGTGCTAGAGAGATTTATGGCTACACCTTC. The chain carries TRBV20-1 and TRBJ1-2; D uncertain. Trimming cost V 0 bases and J 5 bases, with 4 bases left between them. Germline V gene lookup returns CDR1 DFQATT and CDR2 SNEGSKA (reference sequence). This CDR3 contains 11 residues.

The chain employs TRBV4-2 and TRBJ2-2, with a weak D call TRBD1 (5 bases). This CDR3 comprises 18 residues. Trimming pared 4 bases from V and 6 bases from J, leaving 24 bases between. Germline V gene lookup returns CDR1 LGHNA and CDR2 YNFKEQ. The CDR3 spells CASSPRRGPNPRPGELFF. CDR3 bases: TGTGCCAGCAGCCCGAGAAGGGGCCCCAACCCTCGGCCCGGGGAGCTGTTTTTT.

At least ten counts were recorded for this clonotype. The chain employs TRBV5-1 and TRBJ2-1; D may be TRBD2 (6 bases). The CDR3 is 15 residues long. CDR1 is SGHRS, CDR2 YFSETQ, per germline. Between the trimmed V and J ends, which lost 4 bases and 1 base, there was a span of 12 bases. The CDR3 spells CASSHPGSSYNEQFF. The DNA for the CDR3 is TGCGCCAGCAGCCACCCCGGGAGTTCCTACAATGAGCAGTTCTTC.

This clonotype has a handful of counts. V and J are TRBV29-1 and TRBJ2-3; a weak D match, TRBD1 (6 bases). Germline-derived CDR1 and CDR2 are SQVTM and ANQGSEA. This CDR3 contains 13 residues. The CDR3 sequence is CSVLLGAADTQYF. The DNA of the CDR3 is TGCAGTGTGTTATTGGGGGCGGCGGATACGCAGTATTTT.

This clonotype has at least ten counts. The CDR3 nucleotides read TGCAGTGCTAGAGTCGCCGCCGGGGAGCTGTTTTTT. Protein sequence: CSARVAAGELFF. This chain uses TRBV20-1 with TRBJ2-2; no firm D call. The CDR3 loop spans 12 amino acids. Trimming shortened V by 1 base and J by 6 bases, and 6 bases separated the two germline ends. The germline V gene has CDR1 DFQATT and CDR2 SNEGSKA (reference sequence).

The rearrangement joins TRBV5-1 to TRBJ1-1; D might be TRBD1 (6 bases). The germline gives CDR1 SGHRS, CDR2 YFSETQ. The CDR3 runs 14 residues. V was trimmed by 4 bases and J by 3 bases, leaving 13 bases between them. Here the CDR3 reads CASSEDSAYTEAFF. CDR3 DNA: TGCGCCAGCAGCGAGGACAGTGCCTACACTGAAGCTTTCTTT.

This clonotype was seen at least ten times. The chain employs TRBV5-1 and TRBJ1-1; D is uncertain. V was trimmed by 1 base and J by 1 base, leaving 5 bases between them. CDR1 is SGHRS, CDR2 YFSETQ, per germline. This CDR3 has 13 residues. The CDR3 DNA reads as TGCGCCAGCAGCTTGAAGGGGAACACTGAAGCTTTCTTT. Protein sequence: CASSLKGNTEAFF.

This clonotype was counted many times. This sequence joins TRBV28 and TRBJ2-1; TRBD2 matches 7 bases. Germline CDR1 is MDHEN and CDR2 is SYDVKM. The CDR3 loop spans 16 amino acids. Trimming removed 8 bases from V and 8 bases from J; junction bases left unmatched: 18. The CDR3 region is CASCPAGRMVRDEQFF. The DNA of the CDR3 is TGTGCCAGCTGTCCCGCCGGGAGGATGGTCCGCGATGAGCAGTTCTTC.

This clonotype was counted many times. This CDR3 reads CASSQGGQGVGNEQFF. The CDR3 coding sequence is TGTGCCAGCAGCCAGGGGGGACAGGGGGTTGGCAATGAGCAGTTCTTC. This sequence joins TRBV3-1 and TRBJ2-1; TRBD1 aligns across 11 bases. V lost 3 bases, J lost 6 bases, and 7 bases stayed unmatched. The CDR3 spans 16 residues. From germline, CDR1 is LGHDT and CDR2 YNNKEL (reference sequence).

The sample holds many counts of this clonotype. CDR3 sequence reads: CSAPRWGVGSSYNEQFF. The DNA for the CDR3 is TGCAGTGCTCCTAGGTGGGGGGTCGGGAGCTCCTACAATGAGCAGTTCTTC. This chain links TRBV20-1 with TRBJ2-1; tentatively, D is TRBD2 (6 bases). V was clipped by 5 bases and J by 0 bases, with 20 bases between them. The CDR3 consists of 17 residues. The germline gives CDR1 DFQATT, CDR2 SNEGSKA (reference sequence).

This clonotype was detected ten times or more. The chain is built from TRBV5-1 and TRBJ2-3; the D is unclear. Looked up from germline, CDR1 is SGHRS and CDR2 is YFSETQ. With 2 bases removed from V and 4 bases from J, the gap between germline ends came to 14 bases. This CDR3 contains 15 residues. CDR3 sequence (DNA): TGCGCCAGCAGCTTATTGGAGATCCCGTCAGATACGCAGTATTTT. Amino acid sequence: CASSLLEIPSDTQYF.

This clonotype was observed many times. The V call is TRBV6-6, the J call TRBJ1-2, with 9 bases that match TRBD1. Looked up from germline, CDR1 is MNHNY and CDR2 is SVGAGI (reference sequence). V lost 5 bases to trimming and J lost 3 bases; unmatched junction nucleotides: 10. This CDR3 spans 16 amino acids. DNA for the CDR3: TGTGCCAGCAGTCAGGGCAGGGACAGGGTACACTATGGCTACACCTTC. This encodes CASSQGRDRVHYGYTF.

The chain carries TRBV12-3 or TRBV12-4 and TRBJ2-7; 7 bases align to TRBD1. Germline trimming cut 6 bases from V and 5 bases from J; bases unmatched to any gene: 10. The length of the CDR3 is 14 residues. CDR3 in amino acids: CASSADRVFDEQYF. In DNA form, the CDR3 reads TGTGCCAGCAGCGCAGACAGGGTTTTTGACGAGCAGTACTTC.

This clonotype showed up many times. The chain recombines TRBV5-4 with TRBJ2-4, with D possibly TRBD1 on 6 matching bases. Germline CDR1 reads SGHNT; CDR2 reads YYREEE (reference sequence). CDR3 length: 14 amino acids. V was cut by 6 bases and J by 7 bases, with 17 bases left in between. The CDR3, as DNA: TGTGCCAGCAACGCACAGGGCCTAGGGAACATTCAGTACTTC. It specifies CASNAQGLGNIQYF.